The entry that follows covers one T cell receptor (beta chain) sequence. The sample comes from a study of blood T cell repertoires in COVID-19. The overall study: Researchers got acute and convalescent COVID-19 samples from the United States, Italy and Spain. Sources were T cells, B-cell-depleted T cells, or PBMCs; the material itself was cDNA or gDNA.

How the authors handled the data: For nucleated cells, counts were estimated from reference gene primer amplification. Only in-frame clones appear in the TCRdb table, and some are missing; sequencing was by immunoSEQ multiplex PCR. That table furnishes V, J and clone size, whereas the DNA furnished D and trimming. The table shows about 80,000 clones, with approximately 80% occurring only once. From germline, CDR1 is SGHRS and CDR2 YFSETQ. The CDR3 is 12 residues long. The ends were cut back, 0 bases at V and 4 bases at J, with 2 bases in the middle. What was sequenced was peripheral blood. The chain links TRBV5-1 to TRBJ2-1; no clear D. This clonotype originated in a man older than 75 with acute or convalescent COVID-19. The CDR3 reads CASSLVYNEQFF. The CDR3 DNA sequence: TGCGCCAGCAGCTTGGTATACAATGAGCAGTTCTTC.